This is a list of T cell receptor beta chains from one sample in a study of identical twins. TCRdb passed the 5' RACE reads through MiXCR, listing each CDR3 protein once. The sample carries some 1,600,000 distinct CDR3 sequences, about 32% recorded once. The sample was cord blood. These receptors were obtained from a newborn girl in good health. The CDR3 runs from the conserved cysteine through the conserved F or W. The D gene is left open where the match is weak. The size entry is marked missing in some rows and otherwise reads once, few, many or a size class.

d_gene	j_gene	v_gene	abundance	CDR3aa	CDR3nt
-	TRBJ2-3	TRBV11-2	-	CASSLVRGPDTQYF	TGTGCCAGCAGTTTAGTCCGGGGGCCAGATACGCAGTATTTT
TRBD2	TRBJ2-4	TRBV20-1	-	CSARDGGGHKNIQYF	TGCAGTGCTAGGGACGGGGGGGGCCACAAAAACATTCAGTACTTC
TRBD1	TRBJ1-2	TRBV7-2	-	CASSLWTGGAYGYTF	TGTGCCAGCAGCCTGTGGACAGGGGGCGCCTATGGCTACACCTTC
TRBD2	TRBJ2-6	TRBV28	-	CAGGGGSSGANVLTF	TGTGCCGGCGGCGGGGGGAGCTCTGGGGCCAACGTCCTGACTTTC
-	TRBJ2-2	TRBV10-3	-	CAIHGGNVNTGELFF	TGTGCCATCCATGGGGGGAACGTTAACACCGGGGAGCTGTTTTTT
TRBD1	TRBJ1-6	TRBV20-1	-	CSARSGRGRGYRSSPPHF	TGCAGTGCCAGGTCGGGCAGGGGGCGCGGGTACCGTAGTTCACCCCCCCACTTT
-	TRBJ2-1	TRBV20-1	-	CSARTRSRNEQFF	TGCAGTGCTAGGACTAGGAGTAGGAATGAGCAGTTCTTC
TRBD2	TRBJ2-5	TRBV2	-	CASSETSAQETQYF	TGTGCCAGCAGTGAAACTAGCGCTCAAGAGACCCAGTACTTC
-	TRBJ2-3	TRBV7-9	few	CASSESGRPDTQYF	TGTGCCAGCAGCGAGTCGGGCAGGCCAGATACGCAGTATTTT
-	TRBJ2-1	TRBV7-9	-	CASSPDLRGRFSYNEQFF	TGTGCCAGCAGCCCGGACTTGCGGGGTCGTTTCTCCTACAATGAGCAGTTCTTC
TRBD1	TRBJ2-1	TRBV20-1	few	CSARGQGKGGQYNEQFF	TGCAGTGCTAGAGGACAGGGGAAGGGCGGTCAATACAATGAGCAGTTCTTC
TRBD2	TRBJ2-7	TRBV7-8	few	CASSLGTSGGITYEQYF	TGTGCCAGCAGCTTAGGGACTAGCGGGGGGATAACCTACGAGCAGTACTTC
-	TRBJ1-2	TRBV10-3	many	CAISGAESNYGYTF	TGTGCCATCAGTGGGGCCGAGTCTAACTATGGCTACACCTTC
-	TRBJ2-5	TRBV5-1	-	CASSGSEYSEQYF	TGCGCCAGCAGCGGGAGCGAGTACAGTGAGCAGTACTTC
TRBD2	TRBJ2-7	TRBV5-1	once	CASSLGGLASFYEQYF	TGCGCCAGCAGCTTGGGGGGACTAGCGAGCTTTTACGAGCAGTACTTC
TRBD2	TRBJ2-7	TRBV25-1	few	CASSPLTSGIYEQYF	TGTGCCAGCAGTCCCCTGACTAGCGGGATCTACGAGCAGTACTTC
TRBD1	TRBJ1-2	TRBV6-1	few	CASSTFITGDYGYTF	TGTGCCAGCAGTACCTTTATAACAGGGGACTATGGCTACACCTTC
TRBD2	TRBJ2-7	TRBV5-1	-	CASSSGSGSSYNEQYF	TGCGCCAGCAGCTCTGGTAGCGGGAGTTCCTACAATGAGCAGTACTTC
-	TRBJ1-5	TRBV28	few	CASTKGRFNQPQHF	TGTGCCAGCACCAAGGGCCGGTTCAATCAGCCCCAGCATTTT
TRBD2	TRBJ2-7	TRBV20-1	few	CSAKGLAGADSYEQYF	TGCAGTGCTAAAGGCCTAGCGGGGGCCGACTCCTACGAGCAGTACTTC
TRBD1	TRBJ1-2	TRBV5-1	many	CASSLGQGADGYTF	TGTGCCAGCAGTTTAGGACAGGGGGCGGATGGCTACACCTTC
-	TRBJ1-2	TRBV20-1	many	CSARAKGRYGYTF	TGCAGTGCTAGAGCGAAGGGACGCTATGGCTACACCTTC
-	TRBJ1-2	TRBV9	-	CASSVGAGVFYGYTF	TGTGCCAGCAGCGTAGGGGCAGGGGTTTTCTATGGCTACACCTTC
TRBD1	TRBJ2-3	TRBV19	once	CATTGPDTDTQYF	TGTGCCACGACAGGGCCTGACACAGATACGCAGTATTTT
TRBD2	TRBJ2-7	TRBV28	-	CASSGAGLAGVGQYF	TGTGCCAGCAGTGGAGCGGGACTAGCGGGAGTCGGGCAGTACTTC
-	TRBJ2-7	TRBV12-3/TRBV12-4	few	CASSPGTFSSYEQYF	TGTGCCAGCAGCCCCGGGACTTTCAGCTCCTACGAGCAGTACTTC
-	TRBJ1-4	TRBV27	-	CASSLPRGPTNEKLFF	TGTGCCAGCAGTTTACCGCGGGGACCAACTAATGAAAAACTGTTTTTT
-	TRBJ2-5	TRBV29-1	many	CSVEYRTDLTQETQYF	TGCAGCGTTGAGTATCGGACAGACCTCACCCAAGAGACCCAGTACTTC